This TCR beta chain was documented in a study of cytomegalovirus exposure and HLA in healthy donors. Findings of the study overall: A link between a missense DCLRE1C variant and TCR beta V- and J-gene trimming emerged from a later analysis. As a later analysis revealed, most CMV-associated TCR beta chains appeared HLA-restricted. Presence/absence analysis assumed near-uniform sequencing depth across donors.

13 Jbeta primers and 60 Vbeta primers were used for the PCR. As processed by the authors: Later reanalysis found approximately 80 million unique TCR beta chains, around 9.9 million of them shared. Method: immunoSEQ multiplex PCR; TCRdb's copy keeps in-frame clones and lacks some. V, J and clone size are taken as reported in that table, and D and trimming were inferred from the DNA itself. Here the sample spans over 120,000 clones, around 9.7% being singletons. The germline V and J ends were trimmed by 3 bases and 3 bases, with 17 bases remaining between them. This CDR3 comprises 16 residues. CDR1 is KGHSH, CDR2 LQKENI, per germline. There are a few counts of this clone. The antigen remains unidentified.

Sequences were obtained from PBMCs. This receptor was obtained from a man aged 45-65 years in good health and CMV-seronegative. This chain uses TRBV18 with TRBJ1-1, with D possibly matching TRBD1 (5 bases). The CDR3 region is CASSPGAGVRDTEAFF. DNA for the CDR3: TGTGCCAGCTCACCCGGGGCGGGGGTAAGGGACACTGAAGCTTTCTTT.